The T cell receptor (beta chain) under discussion was sequenced for a study of blood T cell repertoires in COVID-19. The wider study: Acute-phase and convalescent COVID-19 samples originated in the United States, Italy and Spain. PBMCs, B-cell-depleted T cells, or T cells were the source of the cDNA or gDNA that made up the material.

In the original workflow: The assay estimated nucleated cells by amplifying reference gene primers. Libraries were prepared by immunoSEQ multiplex PCR; TCRdb keeps only in-frame clonotypes and omits some of them. That table gives V, J and clone size, and the DNA gave D and trimming. The table shows more than 150,000 clones, with 75% to 90% occurring only once. This CDR3 is 13 amino acids long. V gave up 1 base and J gave up 9 bases, with 9 bases separating them. Specimen: peripheral blood. V gene TRBV12-3 or TRBV12-4 combines with J gene TRBJ2-2; D remains unclear. The clonotype comes from a man between 60 and 75 years old with acute or convalescent COVID-19. CDR3 bases: TGTGCCAGCAGTTTAGATCCCAGGAGGGAGCTGTTTTTT. Translation: CASSLDPRRELFF.